Shown below are 2 T cell receptor beta chains from a single sample sequenced in a study of T cells in Graves' hyperthyroidism and ophthalmopathy. The TCR beta CDR3 regions underwent amplification using RNA transcripts as the source. First-round RT-PCR targeting the TCR CDR3 was performed with the HTBI primer set. TCRdb ran MiXCR on the multiplex PCR reads and lists one entry per CDR3 protein. The sample has approximately 320,000 distinct CDR3 sequences; 16% are singletons. Source material: blood. The receptors were gathered from a young man with Graves' hyperthyroidism.

J is TRBJ2-2 and V is TRBV27; no reliable D call. The CDR3 consists of 15 residues. Germline V CDR1 and CDR2: MNHEY, SMNVEV (reference sequence). V lost 1 base, J lost 3 bases, and 9 bases lay in between. Written as DNA, the CDR3 is TGTGCCAGCAGTTTATTCGCGGTTCACACCGGGGAGCTGTTTTTT. Translation: CASSLFAVHTGELFF.

This clonotype was seen many times. V gene TRBV7-9 combines with J gene TRBJ2-1, with TRBD2 as a possible D gene (5 bases). Between the trimmed V and J ends, which lost 5 bases and 8 bases, there was a span of 19 bases. CDR1 SEHNR and CDR2 FQNEAQ come from the germline V gene (reference sequence). This CDR3 has 15 residues. The CDR3 coding sequence is TGTGCCAGCAGCCTCGCGAGCGGCGGGTTCGATGAGCAGTTCTTC. Protein: CASSLASGGFDEQFF.